This is a list of T cell receptor beta chains from one sample in a study of blood T cells in healthy people across ages. TCRdb reprocessed the 5' RACE reads via MiXCR and lists one record per CDR3 protein. The sample records about 1.7 million distinct CDR3 sequences, 25% to 30% being singletons. Sequencing was carried out using blood. The receptors originated from a woman aged 25 to 45 in good health. The CDR3 runs from the conserved cysteine through the conserved F or W. D genes are given only for firm matches. Only some rows state a clone size, as once, few, many or a class for expanded clones.

j_call clone_size d_call v_call cdr3_aa cdr3_nt
TRBJ2-1 . TRBD2 TRBV7-2 CASSYPGLANDEQFF TGTGCCAGCAGCTACCCGGGACTAGCGAACGATGAGCAGTTCTTC
TRBJ1-4 many . TRBV28 CASRQGGEKLFF TGTGCCAGCAGACAGGGAGGGGAAAAACTGTTTTTT
TRBJ2-5 many . TRBV5-5 CASSLTPIETQYF TGTGCCAGCAGCTTGACCCCCATAGAGACCCAGTACTTC
TRBJ2-7 few . TRBV28 CASSFVRDEQYF TGTGCCAGCAGTTTCGTCAGGGACGAGCAGTACTTC
TRBJ2-7 many . TRBV6-5 CATLTPYEQYF TGTGCCACCCTAACGCCTTACGAGCAGTACTTC
TRBJ1-2 many TRBD1 TRBV3-1 CASSHQPSGQGGGYTF TGTGCCAGCAGCCATCAACCTTCCGGACAGGGAGGCGGCTACACCTTC
TRBJ1-2 . TRBD1 TRBV3-1 CASSQWDRHNYGYTF TGTGCCAGCAGCCAATGGGACAGACATAACTATGGCTACACCTTC
TRBJ1-6 . . TRBV2 CASSARRNSPLHF TGTGCCAGCAGTGCACGCAGGAATTCACCCCTCCACTTT
TRBJ1-1 many . TRBV27 CASSLYSDTEAFF TGTGCCAGCAGTTTATATAGTGACACTGAAGCTTTCTTT
TRBJ2-1 . . TRBV4-2 CASSQDRLSASYNEQFF TGTGCCAGCAGCCAAGATCGGCTTAGCGCTTCCTACAATGAGCAGTTCTTC
TRBJ2-3 few TRBD2 TRBV5-1 CASTVLAGGTDTQYF TGCGCCAGCACCGTCTTAGCGGGGGGCACAGATACGCAGTATTTT
TRBJ2-1 few TRBD2 TRBV11-2 CASSRPKGLAVSGNGQFF TGTGCCAGCAGCCGCCCGAAAGGACTAGCGGTCTCAGGGAATGGGCAGTTCTTC
TRBJ1-4 . . TRBV20-1 CSAPLGVRGINEKLFF TGCAGTGCTCCCCTGGGCGTTCGGGGAATTAATGAAAAACTGTTTTTT
TRBJ2-7 few TRBD2 TRBV20-1 CSAAGLAVPYEQYF TGCAGTGCAGCCGGACTAGCGGTTCCCTACGAGCAGTACTTC
TRBJ2-4 few TRBD2 TRBV5-1 CASSLAAGTSGSAQYF TGCGCCAGCAGCTTGGCCGCCGGGACTAGCGGGAGCGCGCAGTACTTC
TRBJ2-7 . . TRBV20-1 CSAWRAGGRSYVQYF TGCAGTGCTTGGCGGGCGGGCGGCCGTTCCTACGTGCAATACTTC